This entry is about one T cell receptor (beta chain). This receptor's antigen is unknown. No much larger clone is present one base from it, and per-base qualities are unavailable. These data originate in a study of blood T cell repertoires in COVID-19 (dated by TCRdb to 2020 to 2021). Looking at the study overall: Samples from collaborators originated in the United States, Italy and Spain and spanned both the acute and convalescent phases of COVID-19. The prospective study material was composed of cDNA or gDNA derived from T cells, B-cell-depleted T cells, or PBMCs. Where available, HLA class I and class II types were obtained from metadata supplied by the sample provider rather than from assay-based typing. The sample metadata nearly always contained a de-identified subject ID, COVID-19 status, age in years and sex. The repertoires were released in a freely available public database intended as a resource for research on the immune response to SARS-CoV-2. Deeply sampled blood TCRbeta repertoires from subjects exposed to, actively infected with, or recovered from COVID-19 were included in the dataset. Samples were obtained from the ongoing ImmuneRACE study (first 160 participants) and from about 1,300 subjects provided by 6 global collaborators. Broad study findings and their caveats: Clinical and demographic metadata were provided uncurated, with the amount varying by source and participant.

V is clipped by 1 base and J by 11 bases, and the sequence between their germline boundaries is 23 bases long. The CDR3, from cysteine to phenylalanine, totals 15 residues. Of all the DNA, just the CDR3 is kept, 45 bases in frame from base 1. From the germline V gene (reference sequence), CDR1 is GTSNPN and CDR2 is SVGIG. In the prospective study, participants were about 18 to 100 years old, resided in about two dozen geographic areas of the United States, and were enrolled through a virtual design. Cohort assignment in the prospective study relied on participant-reported clinical history from a screening survey and a study questionnaire. Mobile phlebotomists in the prospective study collected whole blood, serum and a nasopharyngeal or oropharyngeal swab from every participant. Additional blood draws and questionnaires over an approximately two-month period could optionally be provided by prospective study participants. Before DNA extraction, prospective study blood samples were shipped either frozen or at room temperature.

The immunoSEQ Assay, a bias-controlled multiplex PCR, was used to amplify TCRbeta CDR3 regions from genomic DNA. Concerning the study's data processing: Within the assay, amplification of reference gene primers was used to estimate how many nucleated cells each sample contained. To quantify the absolute abundance of each unique TCRbeta CDR3 rearrangement, sequence reads were collapsed and filtered. For each sample, productive Simpson clonality was calculated by taking the square root of Simpson's diversity index across productive rearrangements. Held by TCRdb, this immuneACCESS table contains in-frame sequences only and omits some clones. Under half of the omission traces to an unresolved V gene where checked; the cause of the rest is unknown. The D gene and trimming were derived from the DNA, and the V and J assignments and clone size from that table. The sample includes about 210,000 clones, with under 90% observed a single time. The ten biggest clones cover 8% to 9.5% of the sample.

This sequence originates from a woman in her fifties or sixties with acute COVID-19. The V gene is TRBV30 and the J gene is TRBJ1-1, with no D gene named confidently. Input material: PBMCs or T cells enriched from blood (not recorded which). The bases read TGTGCCTGGAGTGATCAAAGTCAGTTCGGGGTACGCGCTTTCTTT. Translated, this is CAWSDQSQFGVRAFF.